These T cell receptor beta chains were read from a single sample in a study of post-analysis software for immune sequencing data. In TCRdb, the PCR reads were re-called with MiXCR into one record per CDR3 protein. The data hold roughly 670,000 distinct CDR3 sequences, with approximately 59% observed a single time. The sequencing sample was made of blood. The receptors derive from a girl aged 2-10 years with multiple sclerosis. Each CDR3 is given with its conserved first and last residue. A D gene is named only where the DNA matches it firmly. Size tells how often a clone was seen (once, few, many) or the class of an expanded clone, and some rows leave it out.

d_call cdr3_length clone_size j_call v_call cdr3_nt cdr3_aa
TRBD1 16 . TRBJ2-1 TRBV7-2 TGTGCCAGCAGCTTCCGGACAGGGGCCAAAGAGGATGAGCAGTTCTTC CASSFRTGAKEDEQFF
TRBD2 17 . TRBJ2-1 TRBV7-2 TGTGCCAGCAGCTGGATTTTAGCGGGAGGTACCTACAATGAGCAGTTCTTC CASSWILAGGTYNEQFF
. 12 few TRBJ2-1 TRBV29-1 TGCAGCGTCTCCCATGGGGGCGGTGAGCAGTTCTTC CSVSHGGGEQFF
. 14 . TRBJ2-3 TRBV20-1 TGCAGTGCTAGGGTAAACGGGGGAGCGGATACGCAGTATTTT CSARVNGGADTQYF
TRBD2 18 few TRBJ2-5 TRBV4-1 TGCGCCAGCAGCCCCCTAGCCGGGAGGGCCCCTGCAGGGGAGACCCAGTACTTC CASSPLAGRAPAGETQYF
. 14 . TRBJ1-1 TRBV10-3 TGTGCCATCAGGGTAACGGACCGGAACACTGAAGCTTTCTTT CAIRVTDRNTEAFF
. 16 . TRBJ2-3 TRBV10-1 TGCGCCAGCAGTGAGACAAGTGCGGGGAGCACAGATACGCAGTATTTT CASSETSAGSTDTQYF
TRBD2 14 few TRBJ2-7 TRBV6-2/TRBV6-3 TGTGCCAGCAGCCCGGGACTATTCTCGGGGGAGCAGTACTTC CASSPGLFSGEQYF
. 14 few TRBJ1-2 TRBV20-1 TGCAGTGCTAGAGATCTAAACGGGGGCTATGGCTACACCTTC CSARDLNGGYGYTF
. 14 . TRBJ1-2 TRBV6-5 TGTGCCAGCAGTAGCCGGGACCAGCCACATGGCTACACCTTC CASSSRDQPHGYTF
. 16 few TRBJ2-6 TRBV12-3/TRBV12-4 TGTGCCAGCAGTGCCCCCCGGGGGCCGGGGGCCAACGTCCTGACTTTC CASSAPRGPGANVLTF
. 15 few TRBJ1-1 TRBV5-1 TGCGCCAGCAGCTTGGCCGGACGGGTGAACGCTGAAGCTTTCTTT CASSLAGRVNAEAFF
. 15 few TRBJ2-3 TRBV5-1 TGCGCCAGCAGCTTGTGGCAGGGGCCCACAGATACGCAGTATTTT CASSLWQGPTDTQYF
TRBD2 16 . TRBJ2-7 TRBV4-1 TGCGCCAGCAGCCAAGGGACTAGCGGGGAAACGACTGGGCAGTACTTC CASSQGTSGETTGQYF
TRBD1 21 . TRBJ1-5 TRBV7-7 TGTGCTAGCAGCTTAGTAGGGGGTATAAGCACAGGGGAGGTCAGCAATCAGCCCCAGCATTTT CASSLVGGISTGEVSNQPQHF
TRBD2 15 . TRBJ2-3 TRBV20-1 TGCAGTGCTAGACTAGCGGGAGAAGGGACAGATACGCAGTATTTT CSARLAGEGTDTQYF
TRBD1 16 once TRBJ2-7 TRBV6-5 TGTGCCAGCAGTCCCCTGTTGGGGACAGGGGAATACGAGCAGTACTTC CASSPLLGTGEYEQYF
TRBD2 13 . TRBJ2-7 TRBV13 TGTGCCAGCAGCTTGGGGCGGGAGAACGAGCAGTACTTC CASSLGRENEQYF
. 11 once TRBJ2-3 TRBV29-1 TGCAGCGTTGGGGCCGCGGATACGCAGTATTTT CSVGAADTQYF
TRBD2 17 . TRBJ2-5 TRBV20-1 TGCAGTGCTAGGCGCAGGGCTAGCGGGAGGGCCTGCGAGACCCAGTACTTC CSARRRASGRACETQYF
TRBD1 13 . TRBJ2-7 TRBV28 TGTGCCAGCAGTGATACAGGGGTGGGCGAGCAGTACTTC CASSDTGVGEQYF
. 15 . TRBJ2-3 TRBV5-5 TGTGCCAGCAGCTCGGTGGGCCTAAGCACAGATACGCAGTATTTT CASSSVGLSTDTQYF
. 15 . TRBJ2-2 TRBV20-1 TGCAATGCTAGTAAACCCGCTCTCAACACCGGGGAGCTGTTTTTT CNASKPALNTGELFF